The clone carrying this T cell receptor beta chain was recorded only once. These data are taken from a study of blood T cell repertoires in COVID-19. Study at large: The United States, Italy and Spain supplied acute and convalescent COVID-19 samples. The analysed material was cDNA or gDNA that came from T cells, B-cell-depleted T cells, or PBMCs.

Original methodology: For nucleated cells, counts were estimated from reference gene primer amplification. Sequenced by immunoSEQ multiplex PCR; TCRdb stores in-frame clones only, minus some. D and trimming come from the DNA, and the V and J calls and clone size come from that table. The data show about 190,000 clones, over 75% seen once. This CDR3 contains 14 residues. The J segment lost 6 bases and the V segment lost 4 bases, leaving 2 bases of the junction unmatched. CDR1 is LGHDT, CDR2 YNNKEL, per germline (reference sequence). The receptor's source is a woman in her fifties or sixties with acute or convalescent COVID-19. This chain uses TRBV3-1 (or the pseudogene TRBV3-2) with TRBJ2-3, with 12 nucleotides matching TRBD2. Sequencing used peripheral blood. CDR3 sequence: CASSRTSGVDTQYF. CDR3 nucleotide sequence: TGTGCCAGCAGCCGGACTAGCGGGGTGGATACGCAGTATTTT.